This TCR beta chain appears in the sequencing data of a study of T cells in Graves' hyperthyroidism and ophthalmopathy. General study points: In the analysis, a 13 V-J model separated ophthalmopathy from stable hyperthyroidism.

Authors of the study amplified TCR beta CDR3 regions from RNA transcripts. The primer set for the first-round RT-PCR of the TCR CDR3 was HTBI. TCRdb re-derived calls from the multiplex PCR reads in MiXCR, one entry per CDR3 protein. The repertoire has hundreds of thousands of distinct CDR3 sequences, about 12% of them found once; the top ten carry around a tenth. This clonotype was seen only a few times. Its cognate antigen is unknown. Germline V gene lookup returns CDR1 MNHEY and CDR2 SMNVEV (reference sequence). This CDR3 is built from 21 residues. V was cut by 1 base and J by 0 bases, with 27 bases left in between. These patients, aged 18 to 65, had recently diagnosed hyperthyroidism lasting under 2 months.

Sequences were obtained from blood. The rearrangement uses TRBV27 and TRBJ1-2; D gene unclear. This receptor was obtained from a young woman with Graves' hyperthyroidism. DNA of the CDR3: TGTGCCAGCAGTTTATTTTATTTTGACGGTTCTTCCCCCGAAACTAACTATGGCTACACCTTC. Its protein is CASSLFYFDGSSPETNYGYTF.